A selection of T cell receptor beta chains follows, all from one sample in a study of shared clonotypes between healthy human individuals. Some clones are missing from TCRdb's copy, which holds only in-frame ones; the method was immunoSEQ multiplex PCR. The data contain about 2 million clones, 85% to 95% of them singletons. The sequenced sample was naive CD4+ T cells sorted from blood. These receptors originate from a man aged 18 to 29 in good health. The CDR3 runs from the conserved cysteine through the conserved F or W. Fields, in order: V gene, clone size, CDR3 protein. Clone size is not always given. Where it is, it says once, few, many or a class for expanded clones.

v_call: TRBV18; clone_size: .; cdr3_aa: CASSLLAGPTDTQYF
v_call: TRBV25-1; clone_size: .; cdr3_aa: CASSPRQGLYGYTF
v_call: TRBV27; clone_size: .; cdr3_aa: CASSSNPDSWGYGYTF
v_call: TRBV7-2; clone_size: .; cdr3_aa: CASSLVELAGAGEQFF
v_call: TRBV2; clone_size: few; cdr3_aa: CASREDTGELFF
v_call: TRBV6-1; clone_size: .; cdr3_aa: CASSEATPPPETQYF
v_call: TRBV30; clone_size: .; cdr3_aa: CAWSVRKVEKLFF
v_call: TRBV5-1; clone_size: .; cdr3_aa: CASSPELAEPRTQYF
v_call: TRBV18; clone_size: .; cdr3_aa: CASSTTGTLPDTIYF
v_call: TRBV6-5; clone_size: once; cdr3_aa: CASRTLQTLNTEAFF
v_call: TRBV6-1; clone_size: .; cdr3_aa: CASSEGTGRYGYTF
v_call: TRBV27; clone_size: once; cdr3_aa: CASSLFRDSGNTIYF
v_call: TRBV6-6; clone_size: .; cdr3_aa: CASSDRTSLDEQYF
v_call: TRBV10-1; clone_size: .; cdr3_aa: CASSDRVGETQYF
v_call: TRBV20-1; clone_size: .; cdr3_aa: CSARTSREQYF
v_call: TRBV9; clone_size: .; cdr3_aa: CASRPDTKAETQYF
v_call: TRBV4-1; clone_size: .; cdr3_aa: CASSQDRGGALYF
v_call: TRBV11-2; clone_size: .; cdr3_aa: CASSSSAGTYEQYF
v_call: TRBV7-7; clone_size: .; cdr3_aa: CASSLEWVLTGQGKICSPLHF
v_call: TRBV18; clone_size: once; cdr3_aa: CASSPLAYGAGTQYF
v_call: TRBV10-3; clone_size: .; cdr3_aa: CAISERRDSDTQYF
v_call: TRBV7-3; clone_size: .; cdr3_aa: CASSRGGSYNEQFF
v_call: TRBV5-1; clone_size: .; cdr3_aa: CASSNAGRKDQETQYF
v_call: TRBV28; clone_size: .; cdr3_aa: CASSSQPINEKLFF
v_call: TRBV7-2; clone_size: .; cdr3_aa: CASSLIAGGLNEQFF
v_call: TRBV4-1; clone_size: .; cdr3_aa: CASSQGGVFYF
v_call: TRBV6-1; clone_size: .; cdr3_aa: CASSEAGGSNTEQFF
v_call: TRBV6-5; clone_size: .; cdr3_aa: CASSYIQEGSPLHF
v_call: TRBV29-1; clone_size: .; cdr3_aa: CALRWSTDTQYF
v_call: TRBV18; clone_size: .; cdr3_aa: CASSEGFGQPQHF
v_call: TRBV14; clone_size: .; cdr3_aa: CASSQGPEAFF
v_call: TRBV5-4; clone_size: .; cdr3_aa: CASSLVSDTGELFF
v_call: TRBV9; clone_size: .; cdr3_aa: CASSVAPASYNEQFF
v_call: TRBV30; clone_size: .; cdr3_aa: CACRPATYEQYF
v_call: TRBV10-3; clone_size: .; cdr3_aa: CAISEGFYEQYF
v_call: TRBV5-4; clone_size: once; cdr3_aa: CASSTGQGNSTRQETQYF
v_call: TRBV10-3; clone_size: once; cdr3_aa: CAISEDGRNYGYTF
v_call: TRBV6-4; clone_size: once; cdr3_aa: CASSAEGGSPLHF
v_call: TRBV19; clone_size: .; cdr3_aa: CASSIQTGPLLKNSPLHF
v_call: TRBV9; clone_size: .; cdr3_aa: CASSVGQGAAETQYF